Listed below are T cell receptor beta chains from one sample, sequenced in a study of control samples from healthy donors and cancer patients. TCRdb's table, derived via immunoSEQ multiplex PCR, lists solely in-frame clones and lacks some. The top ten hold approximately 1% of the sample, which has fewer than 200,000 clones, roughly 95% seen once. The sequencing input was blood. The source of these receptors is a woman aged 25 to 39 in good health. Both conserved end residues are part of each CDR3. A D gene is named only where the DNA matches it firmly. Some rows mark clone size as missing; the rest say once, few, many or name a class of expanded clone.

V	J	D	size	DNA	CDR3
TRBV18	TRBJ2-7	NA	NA	TGTGCCAGCTCGTCCCAGGGGTTAACCTACGAGCAGTACTTC	CASSSQGLTYEQYF
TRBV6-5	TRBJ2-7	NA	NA	TGTGCCAGCACCGGATCCTACGAGCAGTACTTC	CASTGSYEQYF
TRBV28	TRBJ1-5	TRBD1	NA	TGTGCCAGCAGTTCAATACAGGGGGGAGAAGGCAATCAGCCCCAGCATTTT	CASSSIQGGEGNQPQHF
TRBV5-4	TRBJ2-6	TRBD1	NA	TGTGCCAGCAGCAAGGGGACAGGGGTGGGCACTGGGGCCAACGTCCTGACTTTC	CASSKGTGVGTGANVLTF
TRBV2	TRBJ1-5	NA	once	TGTGCCAGCAGTCGGGACAGCAATCAGCCCCAGCATTTT	CASSRDSNQPQHF
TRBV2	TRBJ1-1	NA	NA	TGTGCCAGCAGTGTGTTAACTGAAGCTTTCTTT	CASSVLTEAFF
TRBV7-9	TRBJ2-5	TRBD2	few	TGTGCCAGCACTTGGCCTAGCGGGAGGGCCTCCCAAGAGACCCAGTACTTC	CASTWPSGRASQETQYF
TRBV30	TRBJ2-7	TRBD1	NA	TGTGCCTGGAGTGTAGGGACAGCCTACGAGCAGTACTTC	CAWSVGTAYEQYF
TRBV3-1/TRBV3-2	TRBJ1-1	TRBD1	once	TGTGCCAGCAGCCAAGTTCGGGACAGGGGGGCCCATAGCAAGGACACTGAAGCTTTCTTT	CASSQVRDRGAHSKDTEAFF
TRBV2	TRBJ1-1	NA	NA	TGTGCCAGCAGGAAGAATAAGGCCACTGAAGCTTTCTTT	CASRKNKATEAFF
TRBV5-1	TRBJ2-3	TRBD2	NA	TGCGCCAGCAGCCATGTAGCGGGAGACACAGATACGCAGTATTTT	CASSHVAGDTDTQYF
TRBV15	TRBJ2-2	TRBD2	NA	TGTGCCACCAGTCTGGCTAGCGGGAGTGTCGGGGAGCTGTTTTTT	CATSLASGSVGELFF
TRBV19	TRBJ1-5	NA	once	TGTGCCAGTAGTATATACAATCAGCCCCAGCATTTT	CASSIYNQPQHF
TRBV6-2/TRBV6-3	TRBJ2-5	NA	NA	TGTGCCAGCAGTTCCACCCGGCCCTTCGAGACCCAGTACTTC	CASSSTRPFETQYF
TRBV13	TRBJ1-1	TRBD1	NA	TGTGCCAGCAGCCCAAGACAGGGGGCGCCGACTGAAGCTTTCTTT	CASSPRQGAPTEAFF
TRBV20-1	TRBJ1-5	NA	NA	TGCAGTGCTGGGGCGGGGCAGCCCCAGCATTTT	CSAGAGQPQHF
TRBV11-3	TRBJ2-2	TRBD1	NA	TGTGCCAGCAGCGCCTGGACAGGGAACACCGGGGAGCTGTTTTTT	CASSAWTGNTGELFF
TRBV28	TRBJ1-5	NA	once	TGTGCCAGCATCTTAGGGCAGGTGAGCAATCAGCCCCAGCATTTT	CASILGQVSNQPQHF
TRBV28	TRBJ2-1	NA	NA	TGTGCCAGCAGTCCGTCGAGGCAGGCACCTATTGAGCAGTTCTTC	CASSPSRQAPIEQFF
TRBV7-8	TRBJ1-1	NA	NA	TGTGCCAGCAGCTCCCGCGTTACAGGGAACACTGAAGCTTTCTTT	CASSSRVTGNTEAFF
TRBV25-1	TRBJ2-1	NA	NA	TGTGCCAGCAGTTTAGCGGTTAGCTCCTACAATGAGCAGTTCTTC	CASSLAVSSYNEQFF
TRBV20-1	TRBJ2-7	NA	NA	TGCAGTGCTAGAAGATCCTACGAGCAGTACTTC	CSARRSYEQYF
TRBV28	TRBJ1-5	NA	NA	TGTGCCAGCAGTTATAGTAAGGGTCAGCCCCAGCATTTT	CASSYSKGQPQHF
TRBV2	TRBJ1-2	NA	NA	TGTGCCAGCAGGAAGAGGGGGGAAGGCTATGGCTACACCTTC	CASRKRGEGYGYTF
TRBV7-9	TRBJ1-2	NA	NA	TGTGCCAGCAGCTTCGAAGTCGGAGGCTACACCTTC	CASSFEVGGYTF
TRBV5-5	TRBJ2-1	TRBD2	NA	TGTGCCAGCGTCTGGACTAGCGAGAACAATGAGCAGTTCTTC	CASVWTSENNEQFF
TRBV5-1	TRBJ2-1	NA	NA	TGCGCCAGCAGCTTGGCCCGCGGCCCTTACAATGAGCAGTTCTTC	CASSLARGPYNEQFF
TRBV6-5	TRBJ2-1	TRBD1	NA	TGTGCCAGCACTCCGGGACAGGGGGCTTACAATGAGCAGTTCTTC	CASTPGQGAYNEQFF
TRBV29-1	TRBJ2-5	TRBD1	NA	TGCAGCGTTGATGAGGCGGGACAGGGAGAGACCCAGTACTTC	CSVDEAGQGETQYF
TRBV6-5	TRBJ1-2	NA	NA	TGTGCCAGCAGTTACTCGATCAGTAACTATGGCTACACCTTC	CASSYSISNYGYTF
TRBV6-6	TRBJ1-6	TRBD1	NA	TGTGCCAGCAGTTACTCGACAGGGGGCAGCAATTCACCCCTCCACTTT	CASSYSTGGSNSPLHF
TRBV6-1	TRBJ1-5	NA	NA	TGTGCCAGCAGTGAAGCGCTTGGCGAGGGGGGGAGGGGGGCCCAGCATTTT	CASSEALGEGGRGAQHF
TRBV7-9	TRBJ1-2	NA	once	TGTGCCAGCAGTCTACAGGGAAAGGGCTACACCTTC	CASSLQGKGYTF
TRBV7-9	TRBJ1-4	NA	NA	TGTGCCAGCAGCTTGGGGGGTCTAAATGAAAAACTGTTTTTT	CASSLGGLNEKLFF
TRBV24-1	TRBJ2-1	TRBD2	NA	TGTGCCAGCGCGCGGGAGGGCGTCCACAATGAGCAGTTCTTC	CASAREGVHNEQFF
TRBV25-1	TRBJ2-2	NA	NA	TGTGCCAGCAGTGATTTGGGGGCCACCGGGGAGCTGTTTTTT	CASSDLGATGELFF
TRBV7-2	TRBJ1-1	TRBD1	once	TGTGCCAGCAGCTTAAGGACAGGTCCTAACACTGAAGCTTTCTTT	CASSLRTGPNTEAFF
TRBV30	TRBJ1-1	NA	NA	TGTGCCTTTAGGGCGGACAGTCACACTGAAGCTTTCTTT	CAFRADSHTEAFF
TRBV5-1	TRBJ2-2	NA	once	TGCGCCAGCAGCCAGGCGACCGAGTCGAACACCGGGGAGCTGTTTTTT	CASSQATESNTGELFF
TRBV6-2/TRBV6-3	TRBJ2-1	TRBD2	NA	TGTGCCAGCAGCCCTACTCCGGGACTAGCGAATGGTGAGCAGTTCTTC	CASSPTPGLANGEQFF
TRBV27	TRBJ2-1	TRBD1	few	TGTGCCAGCAGCCCAACCTTCGGGACAGGGGGCAATGAGCAGTTCTTC	CASSPTFGTGGNEQFF
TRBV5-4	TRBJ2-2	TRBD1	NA	TGTGCCAGCCGGACAGGGGGCACCGGGGAGCTGTTTTTT	CASRTGGTGELFF
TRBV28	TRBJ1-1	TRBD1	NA	TGTGCCAGCAGCAAACCAGGGGGGTTCACTGAAGCTTTCTTT	CASSKPGGFTEAFF
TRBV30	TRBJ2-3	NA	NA	TGTGCCTGGAAGAGGGGGGGCCGCACAGATACGCAGTATTTT	CAWKRGGRTDTQYF
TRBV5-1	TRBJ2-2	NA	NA	TGCGCCAGCAGCTTACAGGGGAGGGCAGTCGGGGAGCTGTTTTTT	CASSLQGRAVGELFF
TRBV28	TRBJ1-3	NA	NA	TGTGCCAGCAGTTTCCCTAGAGGAGCAAACTCTGGAAACACCATATATTTT	CASSFPRGANSGNTIYF
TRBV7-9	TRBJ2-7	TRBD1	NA	TGTGCCAGCAGCCCCCGGGACAGGTACTACGAGCAGTACTTC	CASSPRDRYYEQYF
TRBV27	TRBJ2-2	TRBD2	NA	TGTGCCAGCAGGGGGCTAGCGGGAGGGTTCGGCGGGGAGCTGTTTTTT	CASRGLAGGFGGELFF
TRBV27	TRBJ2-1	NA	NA	TGTGCCAGCAGCTGGGGCGCGGGAAACAATGAGCAGTTCTTC	CASSWGAGNNEQFF
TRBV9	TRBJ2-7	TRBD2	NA	TGTGCCAGCAGCCCAAGTAGCGGGGGGCTCTACGAGCAGTACTTC	CASSPSSGGLYEQYF